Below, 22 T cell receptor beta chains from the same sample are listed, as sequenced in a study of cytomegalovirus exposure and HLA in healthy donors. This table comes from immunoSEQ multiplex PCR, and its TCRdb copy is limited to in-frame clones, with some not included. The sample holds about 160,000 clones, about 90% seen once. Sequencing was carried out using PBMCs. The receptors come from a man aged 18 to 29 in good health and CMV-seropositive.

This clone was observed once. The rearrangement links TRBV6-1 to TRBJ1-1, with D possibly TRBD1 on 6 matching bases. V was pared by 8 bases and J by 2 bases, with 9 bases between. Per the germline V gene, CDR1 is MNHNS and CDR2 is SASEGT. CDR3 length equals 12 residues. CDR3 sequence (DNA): TGTGCCAGCGGGACACTAAACACTGAAGCTTTCTTT. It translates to CASGTLNTEAFF.

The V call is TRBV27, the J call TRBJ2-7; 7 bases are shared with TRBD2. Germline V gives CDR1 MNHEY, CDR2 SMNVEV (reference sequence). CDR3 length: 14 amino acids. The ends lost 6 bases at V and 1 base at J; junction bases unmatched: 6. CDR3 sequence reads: CASRTLAVSYEQYF. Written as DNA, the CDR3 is TGTGCCAGCAGAACTCTAGCGGTTTCCTACGAGCAGTACTTC.

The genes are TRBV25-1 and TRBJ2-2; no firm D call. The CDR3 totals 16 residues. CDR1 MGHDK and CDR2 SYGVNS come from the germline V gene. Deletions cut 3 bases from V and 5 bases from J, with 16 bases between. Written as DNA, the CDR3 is TGTGCCAGCAGTGAGATCGGTCTAGGTAAAACCGGGGAGCTGTTTTTT. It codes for CASSEIGLGKTGELFF.

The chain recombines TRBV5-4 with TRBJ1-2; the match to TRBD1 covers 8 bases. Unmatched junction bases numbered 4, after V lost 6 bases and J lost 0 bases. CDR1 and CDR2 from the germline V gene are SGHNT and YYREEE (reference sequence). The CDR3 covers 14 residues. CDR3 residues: CASIETGANYGYTF. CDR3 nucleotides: TGTGCCAGCATCGAGACAGGGGCTAACTATGGCTACACCTTC.

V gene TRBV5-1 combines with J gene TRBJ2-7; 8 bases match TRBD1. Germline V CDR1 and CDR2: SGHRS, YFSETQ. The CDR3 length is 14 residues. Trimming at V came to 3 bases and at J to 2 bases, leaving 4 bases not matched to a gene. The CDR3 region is CASSSDRAPYEQYF. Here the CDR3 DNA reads TGCGCCAGCAGCTCGGACAGGGCCCCCTACGAGCAGTACTTC. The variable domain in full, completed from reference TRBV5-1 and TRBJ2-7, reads KAGVTQTPRYLIKTRGQQVTLSCSPISGHRSVSWYQQTPGQGLQFLFEYFSETQRNKGNFPGRFSGRQFSNSRSEMNVSTLELGDSALYLCASSSDRAPYEQYFGPGTRLTVT.

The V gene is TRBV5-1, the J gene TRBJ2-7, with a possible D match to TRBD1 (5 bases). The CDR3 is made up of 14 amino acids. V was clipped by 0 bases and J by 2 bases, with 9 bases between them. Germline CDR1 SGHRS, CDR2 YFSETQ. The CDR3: CASSLVTDPYEQYF. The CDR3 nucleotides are TGCGCCAGCAGCTTGGTGACAGATCCCTACGAGCAGTACTTC.

For the CDR3, the DNA is TGTGCCAGCAGCTTTGGGGGGGGGCGCGGAGCTTTCTTT. This translates into CASSFGGGRGAFF. The chain combines TRBV11-2 with TRBJ1-1, with D tentatively TRBD1 (6 bases). Germline CDR1 and CDR2: SGHAT and FQNNGV. The CDR3 has 13 residues. V dropped 3 bases and J dropped 10 bases, with 15 bases sitting between them.

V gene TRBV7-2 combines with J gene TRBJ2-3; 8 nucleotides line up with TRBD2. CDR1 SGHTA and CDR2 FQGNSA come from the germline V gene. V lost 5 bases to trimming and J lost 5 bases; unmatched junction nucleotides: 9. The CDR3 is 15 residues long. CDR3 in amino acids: CASSQIAGRRDTQYF. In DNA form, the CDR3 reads TGTGCCAGCAGCCAGATAGCGGGAAGGAGAGATACGCAGTATTTT. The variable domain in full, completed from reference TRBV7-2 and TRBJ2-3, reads GAGVSQSPSNKVTEKGKDVELRCDPISGHTALYWYRQSLGQGLEFLIYFQGNSAPDKSGLPSDRFSAERTGGSVSTLTIQRTQQEDSAVYLCASSQIAGRRDTQYFGPGTRLTVL.

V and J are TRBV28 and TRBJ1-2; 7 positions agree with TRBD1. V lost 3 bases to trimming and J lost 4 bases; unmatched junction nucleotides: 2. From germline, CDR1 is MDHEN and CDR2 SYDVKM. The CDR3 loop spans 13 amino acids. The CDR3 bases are TGTGCCAGCAGTTTGGCAGGGGGCTATGGCTACACCTTC. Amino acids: CASSLAGGYGYTF.

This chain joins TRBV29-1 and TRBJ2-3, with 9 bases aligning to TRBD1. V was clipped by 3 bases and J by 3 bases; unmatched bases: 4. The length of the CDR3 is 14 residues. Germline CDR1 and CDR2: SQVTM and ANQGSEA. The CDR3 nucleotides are TGCAGCGTTGAGGGGGACAGGGTGACAGATACGCAGTATTTT. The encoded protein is CSVEGDRVTDTQYF.

The CDR3 protein is CASSAHSGGSSYNEQFF. The CDR3 nucleotides read TGCGCCAGCAGTGCCCATAGCGGGGGGAGCTCCTACAATGAGCAGTTCTTC. V and J are TRBV10-1 and TRBJ2-1; 10 bases align to TRBD2. From germline, CDR1 is WNHNN and CDR2 SYGVQD (reference sequence). The CDR3 is 17 residues long. Trimming at V came to 4 bases and at J to 0 bases, leaving 6 bases not matched to a gene.

The CDR3 region has the DNA TGTGCCAGCAGTTATTCGAACAGGGGGCACTATGGCTACACCTTC. It specifies CASSYSNRGHYGYTF. The chain has TRBV6-5 and TRBJ1-2; 9 nucleotides align to TRBD1. The CDR3 sequence is 15 residues long. The junction had 5 bases not matched to a gene; V was cut back by 3 bases and J by 3 bases. Germline V CDR1 and CDR2: MNHEY, SVGAGI.

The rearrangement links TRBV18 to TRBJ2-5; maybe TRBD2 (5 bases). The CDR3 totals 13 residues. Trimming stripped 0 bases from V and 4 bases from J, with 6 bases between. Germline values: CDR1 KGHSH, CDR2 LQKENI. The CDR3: CASSPPSGETQYF. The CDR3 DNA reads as TGTGCCAGCTCACCACCGAGCGGAGAGACCCAGTACTTC.

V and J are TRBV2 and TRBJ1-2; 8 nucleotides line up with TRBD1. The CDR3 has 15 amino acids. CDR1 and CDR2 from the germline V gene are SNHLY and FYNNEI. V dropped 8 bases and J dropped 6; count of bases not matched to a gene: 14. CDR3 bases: TGTGCCAGCTCCGCCGACCGGACAGGGAGAGATGGCTACACCTTC. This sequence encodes CASSADRTGRDGYTF.

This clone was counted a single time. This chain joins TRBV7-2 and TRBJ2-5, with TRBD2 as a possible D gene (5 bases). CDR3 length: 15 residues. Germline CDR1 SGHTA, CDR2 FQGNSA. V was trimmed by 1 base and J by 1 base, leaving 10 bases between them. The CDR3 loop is CASSLGLAFQETQYF. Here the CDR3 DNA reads TGTGCCAGCAGCTTAGGTCTAGCCTTCCAAGAGACCCAGTACTTC.

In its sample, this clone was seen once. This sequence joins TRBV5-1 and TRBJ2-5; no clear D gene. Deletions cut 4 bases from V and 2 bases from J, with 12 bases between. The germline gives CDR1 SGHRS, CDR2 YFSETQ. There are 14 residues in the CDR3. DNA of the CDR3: TGCGCCAGCAGCCTCCGGAGCTTTCAAGAGACCCAGTACTTC. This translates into CASSLRSFQETQYF.

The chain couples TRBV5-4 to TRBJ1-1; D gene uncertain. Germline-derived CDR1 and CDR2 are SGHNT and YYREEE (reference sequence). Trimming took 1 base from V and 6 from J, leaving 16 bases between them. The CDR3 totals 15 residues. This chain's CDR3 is CASSLSGSGPAEAFF. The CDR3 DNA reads TGTGCCAGCAGCTTGAGCGGTTCCGGGCCCGCTGAAGCTTTCTTT.

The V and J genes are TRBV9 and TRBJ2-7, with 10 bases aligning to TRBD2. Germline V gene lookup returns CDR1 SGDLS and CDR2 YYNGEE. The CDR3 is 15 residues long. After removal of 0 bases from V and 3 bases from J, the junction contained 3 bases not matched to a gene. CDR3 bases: TGTGCCAGCAGCGTAGGGACTAGCGGAGACTACGAGCAGTACTTC. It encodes CASSVGTSGDYEQYF.

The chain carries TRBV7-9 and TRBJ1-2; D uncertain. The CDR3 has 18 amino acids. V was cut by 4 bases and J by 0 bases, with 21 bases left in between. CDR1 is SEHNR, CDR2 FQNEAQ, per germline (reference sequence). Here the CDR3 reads CASSSLPSLSRPNYGYTF. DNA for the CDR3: TGTGCCAGCAGCTCCCTTCCGAGTCTAAGCAGGCCTAACTATGGCTACACCTTC.

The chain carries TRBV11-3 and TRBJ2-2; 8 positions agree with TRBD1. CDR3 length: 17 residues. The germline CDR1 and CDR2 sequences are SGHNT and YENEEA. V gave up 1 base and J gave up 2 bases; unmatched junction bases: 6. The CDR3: CASSLVVGTGNTGELFF. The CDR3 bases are TGTGCCAGCAGCTTAGTAGTGGGGACAGGTAACACCGGGGAGCTGTTTTTT.

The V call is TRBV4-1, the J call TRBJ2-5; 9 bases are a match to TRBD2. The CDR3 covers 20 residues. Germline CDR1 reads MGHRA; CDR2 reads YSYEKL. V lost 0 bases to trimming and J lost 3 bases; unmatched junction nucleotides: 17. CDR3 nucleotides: TGCGCCAGCAGCCAAGAAGAAATTCTCTGGCGGGGGGGGGAGGAAGAGACCCAGTACTTC. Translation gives CASSQEEILWRGGEEETQYF.

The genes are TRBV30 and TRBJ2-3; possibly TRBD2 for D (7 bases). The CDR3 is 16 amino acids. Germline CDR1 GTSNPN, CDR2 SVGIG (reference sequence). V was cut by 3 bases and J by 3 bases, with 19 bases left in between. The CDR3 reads CAWSPELGGDTDTQYF. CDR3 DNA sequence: TGTGCCTGGAGCCCTGAGCTAGGGGGGGATACAGATACGCAGTATTTT.